This T cell receptor beta chain was captured in a study of blood T cell repertoires in COVID-19. Study information: In each case, the material was cDNA or gDNA derived from T cells, B-cell-depleted T cells, or PBMCs.

The CDR3 runs to 18 residues. V trimming: 3 bases; J trimming: 1 base; junction bases outside the gene matches: 14. Assay used: immunoSEQ multiplex PCR; TCRdb lists only in-frame clones, some missing. Of around 190,000 clones listed, approximately 82% are singletons. The sequencing input was peripheral blood. The rearrangement uses TRBV5-3 and TRBJ1-2, with 8 bases lining up with TRBD1. TRBV5-3 has ORF status, its function being uncertain. This clonotype was obtained from a human donor in a cohort sampled during active COVID-19. This CDR3 reads CARSWGTGLRTLNYGYTF. In nucleotides, the CDR3 is TGTGCCAGAAGCTGGGGGACAGGCTTACGAACTCTTAACTATGGCTACACCTTC.